This record covers a single TCR beta chain. The source of the sample is a study of glioma-infiltrating T cells after dendritic cell vaccination. Deletions cut 1 base from V and 1 base from J, with 8 bases between. The CDR3 spans 14 residues. Germline-derived CDR1 and CDR2 are SGHRS and YFSETQ. Amplification used 60 V beta primers and 13 J beta primers. Assay: immunoSEQ multiplex PCR; the TCRdb copy retains only in-frame clones and omits some. The profile shows about 64,000 clones, approximately 85% of them singletons. The sequence was obtained from a human donor with glioblastoma. Here the sequenced sample was blood, taken before dendritic cell vaccination. The genes are TRBV5-1 and TRBJ1-1; D gene uncertain. The CDR3 reads CASSLLSRNTEAFF. Written as DNA, the CDR3 is TGCGCCAGCAGCTTGTTAAGCCGGAACACTGAAGCTTTCTTT.